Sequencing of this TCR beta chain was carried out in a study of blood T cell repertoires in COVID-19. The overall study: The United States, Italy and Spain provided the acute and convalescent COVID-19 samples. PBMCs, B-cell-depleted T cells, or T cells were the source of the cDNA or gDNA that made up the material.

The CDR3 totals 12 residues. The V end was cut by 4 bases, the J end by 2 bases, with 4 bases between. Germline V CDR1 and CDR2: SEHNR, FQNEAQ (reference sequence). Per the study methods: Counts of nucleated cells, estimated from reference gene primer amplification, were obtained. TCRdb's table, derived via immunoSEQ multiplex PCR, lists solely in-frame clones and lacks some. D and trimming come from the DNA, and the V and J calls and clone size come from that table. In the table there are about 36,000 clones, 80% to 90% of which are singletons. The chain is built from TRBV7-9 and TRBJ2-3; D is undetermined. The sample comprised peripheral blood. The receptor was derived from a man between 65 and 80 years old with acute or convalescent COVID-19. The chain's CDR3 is CASSSYTDTQYF. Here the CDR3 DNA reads TGTGCCAGCAGCTCCTACACAGATACGCAGTATTTT.